These T cell receptor beta chains were read from a single sample in a study of CD8 T cells in Susac syndrome. TCRdb independently ran MiXCR on the immunoSEQ multiplex PCR reads; one entry per CDR3 protein. The sample shows around 130,000 distinct CDR3 sequences, 90% to 95% of them seen only once. Sequencing input: CD8+ T cells from PBMCs. The source is a human donor with multiple sclerosis. CDR3s include the opening cysteine and the closing phenylalanine or tryptophan.

CDR3aa	v_gene	len
CASSQPEEGANEKLFF	TRBV3-1	16
CASSFATISYNEQFF	TRBV27	15
CASSLTGRGYNEQFF	TRBV27	15
CASSFRGIAEAFF	TRBV28	13
CSVDRGLYGYTF	TRBV29-1	12
CASSQGLAENIQYF	TRBV4-3	14
CASSRLAGVVGELFF	TRBV3-1	15
CASSGDISSYEQYF	TRBV6-5	14
CASSQGGRVTEAFF	TRBV23-1	14
CASSPVLNTEAFF	TRBV19	13
CASSLTQGYQETQYF	TRBV7-8	15
CASSMAGKAYEQYF	TRBV6-2/TRBV6-3	14
CASRNLREPNYGYTF	TRBV21-1	15
CATSTGRDSYEQYF	TRBV24-1	14
CASSQVRFNQPQHF	TRBV4-1	14
CASSPIAGLYNEQFF	TRBV28	15
CASSVLQGVEGYTF	TRBV19	14
CAWNFRGTEAFF	TRBV30	12
CASSPPKNIGPNEQFF	TRBV4-1	16
CASSYDSTYEQYF	TRBV6-5	13
CASSSRVGEQYF	TRBV7-9	12
CSVQRGHEQFF	TRBV29-1	11
CSVLGWRENEQFF	TRBV29-1	13
CASKLAGVPTEQYF	TRBV27	14
CASSLKGATLNTGELFF	TRBV7-7	17
CASSLEVSAYEQYF	TRBV5-1	14
CASRDTSQAFF	TRBV12-3/TRBV12-4	11
CASSLGRTGNTIYF	TRBV12-3/TRBV12-4	14
CASSSKTGFRVYEQYF	TRBV27	16
CASSQEISGRNDEQFF	TRBV4-2	16
CASSLLGTDTQYF	TRBV5-4	13
CASSLGQGNQPQHF	TRBV12-3/TRBV12-4	14
CAWIPQGAGETQYF	TRBV30	14
CASSFRPRGIGYTF	TRBV28	14
CASSYSRGASANTGELFF	TRBV6-2/TRBV6-3	18
CASSFLGQETQYF	TRBV27	13